Listed below are T cell receptor beta chains from one sample, sequenced in a study of CD8 T cells in Susac syndrome. Each CDR3 protein is one row after TCRdb ran MiXCR on the immunoSEQ multiplex PCR reads. Of 150,000 to 190,000 distinct CDR3 sequences listed, around 95% are singletons. Sequencing was performed on CD4+ T cells from PBMCs. These TCRs come from a human donor with Susac syndrome. Each CDR3 is given with its conserved first and last residue. A D gene is named only where the DNA matches it firmly. The size entry is marked missing in some rows and otherwise reads once, few, many or a size class.

clone_size d_call j_call v_call cdr3_nt cdr3_aa
- - TRBJ1-6 TRBV3-1 TGTGCCAGCAAGAGGGCCCGGGGGTCACCCCTCCACTTT CASKRARGSPLHF
few - TRBJ1-1 TRBV4-3 TGCGCCAGCAGCCAAGATCTCAGGCCGAACACTGAAGCTTTCTTT CASSQDLRPNTEAFF
once - TRBJ2-5 TRBV29-1 TGCAGCGTTAGGACCGGGGAGACCCAGTACTTC CSVRTGETQYF
- TRBD1 TRBJ1-1 TRBV4-3 TGCGCCAGCAGTCCGACAGGGGAGTACGCTGAAGCTTTCTTT CASSPTGEYAEAFF
- - TRBJ2-1 TRBV29-1 TGCAGCGTTCGGGGACTCACCGAGCAGTTCTTC CSVRGLTEQFF
- - TRBJ1-2 TRBV2 TGTGCCAGCAGTGAAGAGACGGTCTATGGCTACACCTTC CASSEETVYGYTF
- - TRBJ1-5 TRBV3-1 TGTGCCAGCAGCCAAGGTCTCGGGATTAAGCCCCAGCATTTT CASSQGLGIKPQHF
- TRBD2 TRBJ2-2 TRBV15 TGTGCCACCACCGGACTAGCGGGGGGGGTCGGGGAGCTGTTTTTT CATTGLAGGVGELFF
once TRBD2 TRBJ2-5 TRBV7-2 TGTGCCAGCACCTCCCTAGCGGCATCCGCCCAGTACTTC CASTSLAASAQYF
- - TRBJ1-2 TRBV4-1 TGCGCCAGCAGCCTGACAGCGTCGGCCGACTACTATGGCTACACCTTC CASSLTASADYYGYTF
few TRBD1 TRBJ2-7 TRBV5-4 TGTGCCAGCAGCTTGTCCCTCCGGACAGGGGGCTCCTACGAGCAGTACTTC CASSLSLRTGGSYEQYF
- TRBD1 TRBJ2-1 TRBV2 TGTGCCAGCAGGGGGGACAGGGCCAATGAGCAGTTCTTC CASRGDRANEQFF
- TRBD1 TRBJ2-1 TRBV20-1 TGCAGTGCTACAGTCTCAGGGGGCAATGAGCAGTTCTTC CSATVSGGNEQFF
- TRBD2 TRBJ2-7 TRBV7-9 TGTGCCAGCAGCCCCCTTGCCTCCCCCGGGACTAGACTCGAGCAGTACTTC CASSPLASPGTRLEQYF
- - TRBJ2-4 TRBV11-2 TGTGCCAGCAGCCTCAGCATACTAGCCAAAAACATTCAGTACTTC CASSLSILAKNIQYF
- - TRBJ2-3 TRBV20-1 TGCAGTGCTAGGGGGTCCGGGACAGATACGCAGTATTTT CSARGSGTDTQYF
once TRBD1 TRBJ1-3 TRBV11-3 TGTGCCAGCAGCTTTGGGACAGGGGCTGGAAACACCATATATTTT CASSFGTGAGNTIYF
- TRBD1 TRBJ1-1 TRBV3-1 TGTGCCAGCAGCCAAGTAGGGGGCGACGCTTTCTTT CASSQVGGDAFF
- - TRBJ1-3 TRBV29-1 TGCAGCGGCTCCAGGGGCTCTGGAAACACCATATATTTT CSGSRGSGNTIYF
- - TRBJ1-5 TRBV9 TGTGCCAGCAGCGTAGGACCAGGGGCGGGCCAGCCCCAGCATTTT CASSVGPGAGQPQHF
- TRBD2 TRBJ2-3 TRBV20-1 TGCAGTGCTAGAGCAGCTAGCGGGGGGTCAGATACGCAGTATTTT CSARAASGGSDTQYF
- TRBD1 TRBJ2-7 TRBV2 TGTGCCAGCAAAGCCCGGACAGGGGACTACGAGCAGTACTTC CASKARTGDYEQYF
- TRBD2 TRBJ2-1 TRBV3-1 TGTGCCAGCAGCCAGGGGTTAGCGGGGGGGGAAGAGGAGCAGTTCTTC CASSQGLAGGEEEQFF
- - TRBJ2-1 TRBV19 TGTGCCAGTAGTGACCGACTAGTGTACAATGAGCAGTTCTTC CASSDRLVYNEQFF
- TRBD1 TRBJ1-2 TRBV7-8 TGTGCCAGCAGCCCGCGGACAGGGATGACGTATGGCTACACCTTC CASSPRTGMTYGYTF
- TRBD2 TRBJ2-5 TRBV7-2 TGTGCCAGCAGCCCCAAACTACGGCGGGAGGAGACCCAGTACTTC CASSPKLRREETQYF
- - TRBJ2-3 TRBV20-1 TGCAGTGCTAGAAGGCCAGATACGCAGTATTTT CSARRPDTQYF
- - TRBJ2-2 TRBV4-2 TGTGCCAGCAGCCCCCTGGGACCCAACACCGGGGAGCTGTTTTTT CASSPLGPNTGELFF
- TRBD1 TRBJ2-7 TRBV18 TGTGCCAGTCTCAGGGGGCCCTCGGACGAGCAGTACTTC CASLRGPSDEQYF
- - TRBJ2-7 TRBV27 TGTGCCAGCAGAGGCCAGGGCTACGAGCAGTACTTC CASRGQGYEQYF
- - TRBJ1-6 TRBV3-1 TGTGCCAGCAGCCAAGCAACGGGAGGTAGTTCACCCCTCCACTTT CASSQATGGSSPLHF
- TRBD2 TRBJ2-1 TRBV9 TGTGCCAGCAGCGTATCCTTCGGCGGGGGTTGGAATGAGCAGTTCTTC CASSVSFGGGWNEQFF
- TRBD1 TRBJ2-7 TRBV15 TGTGCCACCTCCCGCACAGGGGGGATATCCTACGAGCAGTACTTC CATSRTGGISYEQYF
- - TRBJ1-2 TRBV29-1 TGCAGCGTTGAATACAACTATGGCTACACCTTC CSVEYNYGYTF
- - TRBJ1-2 TRBV7-9 TGTGCCAGCAGCCATCCCGGGCAGATCGACTATGGCTACACCTTC CASSHPGQIDYGYTF
- - TRBJ1-1 TRBV6-2/TRBV6-3 TGTGCCAGCAGTGCCTCTGGTAGAGCGAACACTGAAGCTTTCTTT CASSASGRANTEAFF
- - TRBJ1-2 TRBV12-3/TRBV12-4 TGTGCCAGCAGTTCCATAGATGGGGCTTTCTATGGCTACACCTTC CASSSIDGAFYGYTF
- - TRBJ1-2 TRBV23-1 TGCGCCAGCCTCCCCCACACTGGGCCGACTAACTATGGCTACACCTTC CASLPHTGPTNYGYTF
- TRBD1 TRBJ1-2 TRBV5-6 TGTGCCAGCAGCCCCACAGGGGAGTGGGGCTACACCTTC CASSPTGEWGYTF
- - TRBJ2-7 TRBV25-1 TGTGCCAGCAGTATGACGCGGGACGAGCAGTACTTC CASSMTRDEQYF
- - TRBJ2-2 TRBV7-9 TGTGCCAGCAGCTCGGGCGGGACCGGGGAGCTGTTTTTT CASSSGGTGELFF
- TRBD2 TRBJ2-7 TRBV12-3/TRBV12-4 TGTGCCAGCAGTCGGACTAGCGGGGGAGGGTACGAGCAGTACTTC CASSRTSGGGYEQYF
once TRBD1 TRBJ2-1 TRBV7-9 TGTGCCAGCTACGAACAGGGGAATGAGCAGTTCTTC CASYEQGNEQFF
- - TRBJ1-1 TRBV18 TGTGCCAGCTCACCGCAGAAAACTGAAGCTTTCTTT CASSPQKTEAFF
- - TRBJ2-2 TRBV5-1 TGCGCCAGCACCTCTGCGGACCCAAGGACCGGGGAGCTGTTTTTT CASTSADPRTGELFF
- - TRBJ2-1 TRBV20-1 TGCAGTGCTCATTCTCGGGGACGCAACAATGAGCAGTTCTTC CSAHSRGRNNEQFF
- - TRBJ1-6 TRBV11-1 TGTGCCAGCAGCTTTGGGGCCGATAATTCACCCCTCCACTTT CASSFGADNSPLHF
- - TRBJ1-2 TRBV10-3 TGTGCCATCAGTGAGTTCAACGGTGGCTACACCTTC CAISEFNGGYTF
once - TRBJ2-1 TRBV7-2 TGTGCCAGCAGCTTAGCGGGGGCAGTGTACAATGAGCAGTTCTTC CASSLAGAVYNEQFF
- - TRBJ2-3 TRBV5-4 TGTGCCAGCAGCTTTTTCCGCCCTTACACAGATACGCAGTATTTT CASSFFRPYTDTQYF
- - TRBJ2-3 TRBV6-5 TGTGCCAGCAGTTACGGGTCTTCGGGCACAGATACGCAGTATTTT CASSYGSSGTDTQYF
- - TRBJ2-7 TRBV27 TGTGCCAGCAGTTTTCAGAGCTCCTACGAGCAGTACTTC CASSFQSSYEQYF
- TRBD2 TRBJ2-1 TRBV13 TGTGCCAGCAGCTTCGGCCCCCTCCTAGCGGGGGGAGGCTATGAGCAGTTCTTC CASSFGPLLAGGGYEQFF
- TRBD2 TRBJ2-1 TRBV4-1 TGCGCCAGCAAGGCTAGCGGGGGCCTAAGTTCCAATGAGCAGTTCTTC CASKASGGLSSNEQFF
- TRBD1 TRBJ2-1 TRBV4-1 TGCGCCAGCAGCCGCCCCCCCCGAGGGACAGGGTCCAATGAGCAGTTCTTC CASSRPPRGTGSNEQFF
- - TRBJ2-2 TRBV4-2 TGTGCCAGCAGCCGTCCAGGCGGTCAGAACACCGGGGAGCTGTTTTTT CASSRPGGQNTGELFF
- - TRBJ2-5 TRBV12-3/TRBV12-4 TGTGCCAGCACACACACGGCATGGGAGACCCAGTACTTC CASTHTAWETQYF